This T cell receptor (beta chain) was found in a study of Graves' ophthalmopathy and Graves' hyperthyroidism listed by TCRdb under 2018. Regarding the study in general: Hyperthyroidism was considered stable if no progression to ophthalmopathy occurred within 18 months of follow-up. TCR beta repertoire signatures were used to distinguish Graves' ophthalmopathy from Graves' hyperthyroidism and to predict progression to ophthalmopathy. In total, approximately 130 blood samples were TCR-sequenced: roughly 45 ophthalmopathy, roughly 77 hyperthyroidism and roughly 17 hyperthyroidism-to-ophthalmopathy patients. To explore V-J signatures distinguishing ophthalmopathy from hyperthyroidism, a discovery set of under 110 patients (fewer than 45 ophthalmopathy, some 55 stable hyperthyroidism) was enrolled. The independent validation cohort included approximately 19 hyperthyroidism patients plus 17 patients who later progressed from hyperthyroidism to ophthalmopathy. In about six hyperthyroidism patients, the T-cell repertoire of thyroid tissue was compared with the T-cell repertoire of blood. Following sample collection, hyperthyroidism patients were given methimazole at a starting dose of 30 mg daily, and ophthalmopathy patients were given high-dose intravenous methylprednisolone. Study-wide conclusions, independent of this receptor: Ophthalmopathy was separated from stable hyperthyroidism by the 13-signature model with 87.88% sensitivity and around 81% specificity in cross-validation and with 80%/75% in the test set. Sample size was not predetermined statistically, and investigators were not blinded to group allocation. Most of the expanded thyroid clonotypes with a frequency above 0.001 were also detected in blood, and it was suggested that the thyroid immune response may be reflected by blood repertoires. In validation, the model predicted ophthalmopathy progression with about 71% sensitivity and approximately 72% specificity; roughly 12 predicted patients were CT-confirmed with GO in a median of approximately 6.2 months.

Patients with hyperthyroidism were aged 18 to 65 years, had been newly diagnosed, and had a disease duration of less than 2 months. Patients were excluded if they had other autoimmune diseases, uncontrolled infections, pregnancy or lactation. Clinical symptoms, serum thyroxine, TRAb, thyroid ultrasound and orbital computed tomography formed the basis of the diagnosis. Total RNA was extracted using Trizol reagent, and RNA quality was checked on an Agilent 2100 Bioanalyzer. Sequences SGHVS (CDR1) and FNYEAQ (CDR2) are obtained from the germline V gene. For this chain, trimming is 1 base at the V end and 0 bases at the J end, and the number of junction bases without a gene match is 3. From the cysteine up to the phenylalanine, the CDR3 has a length of 15 residues. Just CDR3 DNA is preserved here, 45 bases in frame from base 1. Ten or more counts support this clonotype. Its antigen remains unidentified. Within one base of it there is no much larger clone, and no base qualities were kept.

For repertoire sequencing, TCR beta CDR3 regions were amplified from RNA transcripts. The first round was an RT-PCR using HTBI primers with the Qiagen OneStep RT-PCR kit, and this first round was followed by a second-round multiplex PCR, then size selection and purification. Libraries were sequenced paired-end with 100 bp reads on an Illumina HiSeq2000. The study's own analysis went as follows. SOAPnuke was used for read processing, and reads with adapters, uncalled bases, a mean Phred below 15, or no exact constant-primer or identifier match were discarded. COPE v1.2.5 was used to merge high-quality paired reads. Each unique nucleotide sequence was treated as a clonotype, and MiTCR v1.1 was used to align the clonotypes to the IMGT TRB V, D and J references. Only V-J combinations with frequency above 0.0001 were analysed, covering more than 99% of repertoires. A TCR clonal expansion and chaos score per V-J combination was defined as the ratio of F50 clonal expansion to chaos observed in the TCRdist matrix. Welch's t-statistics and random forest were used to reduce features to about a dozen V-J combinations, which were fed into a naive Bayes classifier. The Morisita-Horn index was used to measure how similar the thyroid and blood repertoires were. TCRdb applied fastp at Q25 and MiXCR to the public reads, then kept only in-frame beta chains. Entries that share a CDR3 protein sequence are merged under the most common genes and DNA. TCRdb's processing, not the authors', yielded these V and J calls. The sample contains about 550,000 distinct CDR3 sequences, roughly 39% of them found a single time. The ten most abundant clones make up 3.5% to 5% of the sample.

The sample comprised peripheral blood or thyroid tissue (not recorded which). This receptor chain uses TRBV7-6 and TRBJ2-7, and 7 junctional nucleotides match TRBD1. The TCR was taken from an adult man with Graves' hyperthyroidism. The nucleotide sequence is given as TGTGCCAGCAGCTTAGGACAGGGACGCTCCTACGAGCAGTACTTC. Its translation reads: CASSLGQGRSYEQYF.